Sequencing of this T cell receptor (beta chain) was carried out in a study of blood T cell repertoires in COVID-19. This clone was recorded once. This CDR3 comprises 13 residues. V lost 6 bases and J lost 7, with 15 bases in between. Per the germline V gene, CDR1 is MNHEY and CDR2 is SVGAGI. Generated by immunoSEQ multiplex PCR, the TCRdb table keeps only in-frame clones and is missing some. The sample holds over 300,000 clones, approximately 89% seen once. This TCR came from a woman in her thirties or forties who had recovered from COVID-19. Material for sequencing was PBMCs or T cells enriched from blood (not recorded which). The chain employs TRBV6-5 and TRBJ1-1; tentative D call: TRBD1 (6 bases). CDR3 amino acids: CASSLQGWGEAFF. DNA of the CDR3: TGTGCCAGCAGCTTACAGGGTTGGGGTGAAGCTTTCTTT.